This T cell receptor beta chain originates from a study of T-cell reconstitution after alpha-beta-depleted transplantation in children. Overall study findings and caveats: Fresh T-cell production supplied most of the T-cell counts and diversity seen one year after transplant. After transplant, at about two months, alpha-beta T cells were reportedly derived from several hundred expanded graft clones.

This clonotype was counted between two and nine times. Its cognate antigen is unknown. TCRbeta library construction was performed incorporating unique molecular identifiers. TCRdb called the PCR reads again in MiXCR, with one record for every CDR3 protein. Of hundreds of thousands of distinct CDR3 sequences in the sample, 13% were seen once. V shed 6 bases and J shed 3 bases, with 22 bases lying between them. The CDR3 spans 17 residues. The V gene's germline CDR1 is KGHSH and CDR2 LQKENI. The rearrangement links TRBV18 to TRBJ2-3; no clear D. The receptor was derived from a male patient between 5 and 17 years old who had a stem cell transplant for acute myeloid leukemia, so the T cells may come from the graft donor. Material: PBMCs, mostly from graft donor cells, obtained 360 days after TCRalphabeta/CD19-depleted stem cell transplant. Here the CDR3 reads CASSTSTAPPRTDTQYF. DNA for the CDR3: TGTGCCAGCTCCACAAGTACCGCCCCCCCGAGAACAGATACGCAGTATTTT.